A selection of T cell receptor beta chains follows, all from one sample in a study of blood T cell repertoires in COVID-19. Generated by immunoSEQ multiplex PCR, the TCRdb table keeps only in-frame clones and is missing some. Among around 110,000 clones, over 75% were seen once, and the ten largest hold 16%. Material for sequencing was peripheral blood. Source of these receptors: a man between 60 and 70 years old with active or convalescent COVID-19. Both conserved end residues are part of each CDR3. A D gene is named only where the DNA matches it firmly. Size is omitted from some rows. Given values are once, few, many or a class for expanded clones.

TRBV30	-	-	TRBJ2-5	TGTGCCTGGAGCTATCAAGAGACCCAGTACTTC	CAWSYQETQYF
TRBV5-1	-	-	TRBJ2-1	TGCGCCAGCAGACTGCTCACCCCCAGCGGCAATGAGCAGTTCTTC	CASRLLTPSGNEQFF
TRBV28	-	-	TRBJ1-1	TGTGCCAGCAGTAGAGGGGGAGACAGAAACACTGAAGCTTTCTTT	CASSRGGDRNTEAFF
TRBV28	-	TRBD1	TRBJ1-2	TGTGCCAGCAGTTCTCAGGGGGCAACATACTATGGCTACACCTTC	CASSSQGATYYGYTF
TRBV19	-	-	TRBJ1-6	TGTGCCAGTAGTTCCCGGGGTCGAAATTCACCCCTCCACTTT	CASSSRGRNSPLHF
TRBV10-3	many	-	TRBJ1-3	TGTGCCATCACGTCCGGGACAACTGGAAACACCATATATTTT	CAITSGTTGNTIYF
TRBV25-1	-	-	TRBJ2-3	TGTGCCAGCAAGGACAGAAACACAGATACGCAGTATTTT	CASKDRNTDTQYF
TRBV28	few	-	TRBJ1-5	TGTGCCAGCAGCCCGGGGGGGTCTTCTAGCAATCAGCCCCAGCATTTT	CASSPGGSSSNQPQHF
TRBV7-3	-	-	TRBJ2-3	TGTGCCAGCAGCTTAGGGCCGGTGCTCACAGATACGCAGTATTTT	CASSLGPVLTDTQYF
TRBV24-1	-	-	TRBJ2-5	TGTGCCACCAGTGACCCTCGGGGGACGGGGGAGACCCAGTACTTC	CATSDPRGTGETQYF
TRBV3-1/TRBV3-2	-	-	TRBJ1-3	TGTGCCAGCAGCCCCGGGGGGCTTATTGGAAACACCATATATTTT	CASSPGGLIGNTIYF
TRBV28	once	-	TRBJ2-7	TGTGCCACCACCCCGAACAGGGACTCCTACGAGCAGTACTTC	CATTPNRDSYEQYF
TRBV7-2	-	TRBD1	TRBJ2-7	TGTGCCAGCAGCTTAGCGGGACAGGGCCACTACGAGCAGTACTTC	CASSLAGQGHYEQYF
TRBV28	few	-	TRBJ2-1	TGTGCCAGCAGCGAGAGGGGGAATCACTACAATGAGCAGTTCTTC	CASSERGNHYNEQFF
TRBV5-1	-	TRBD2	TRBJ2-1	TGCGCCAGCAGCACCCCGACCCTAGCGGGAGTGGACCATGAGCAGTTCTTC	CASSTPTLAGVDHEQFF
TRBV18	-	-	TRBJ2-7	TGTGCCAGCTCAAGCGGATCGAGCTCCTACGAGCAGTACTTC	CASSSGSSSYEQYF
TRBV9	-	-	TRBJ2-5	TGTGCCAGCAGGGCGTCAGGCGAGGAGACCCAGTACTTC	CASRASGEETQYF
TRBV5-4	-	TRBD1	TRBJ1-2	TGTGCCAGCAGCCATCGGACAGGGAGTAGAGAAGACTACACCTTC	CASSHRTGSREDYTF
TRBV27	-	TRBD1	TRBJ1-5	TGTGCCAGCAGTTTAGGGGACAGTAATCAGCCCCAGCATTTT	CASSLGDSNQPQHF
TRBV11-1	-	-	TRBJ2-3	TGTGCCAGCAGCTTAGGCCTAGATCAAGATACGCAGTATTTT	CASSLGLDQDTQYF
TRBV18	-	TRBD2	TRBJ2-7	TGTGCCAGCTCCCCCGGGACTAGCGGTTCCTACGAGCAGTACTTC	CASSPGTSGSYEQYF
TRBV12-3/TRBV12-4	-	TRBD1	TRBJ1-6	TGTGCCAGCAGTCCTATTCAGGGGGCCCTCCACTTT	CASSPIQGALHF
TRBV12-3/TRBV12-4	few	-	TRBJ2-7	TGTGCCAGCAGCTCAGGTATTGGATACGAGCAGTACTTC	CASSSGIGYEQYF
TRBV2	-	-	TRBJ2-7	TGTGCGGTTCTTGGGCCCTCGGGGGAGCAGTACTTC	CAVLGPSGEQYF
TRBV7-9	-	TRBD2	TRBJ2-1	TGTGCCAGCAGGATGTCCCCCCCCGGGACTATAAATTACAATGAGCAGTTCTTC	CASRMSPPGTINYNEQFF
TRBV28	-	TRBD1	TRBJ2-7	TGTGCCAGCAATAGGCCCGGACAGGGGCGCAACGAGCAGTACTTC	CASNRPGQGRNEQYF
TRBV5-1	-	TRBD2	TRBJ2-5	TGCGCCAGCAGCCCCGGACTAGCGGGGACTCAAGAGACCCAGTACTTC	CASSPGLAGTQETQYF